The subject of this entry is one TCR beta chain. What this receptor recognizes is not known. Its ends do not fully match the called genes, so a read error is possible. Using the deep immunoSEQ assay, TCR CDR3 regions were amplified from genomic DNA by multiplex PCR. Genomic DNA extracted from each cell subset was distributed evenly over all wells of several immunoSEQ 96-well plates, and each plate served as one replicate. For sorted subsets, each replicate PCR was loaded with approximately 190 ng genomic DNA, equivalent to 30,000 or so T cell genomes. Purified libraries were measured with a Qubit 3.0 fluorometer, size-checked on a Bioanalyzer 2100, and measured again with the KAPA Library Quantification kit. A separate single-read 150-cycle Illumina NextSeq 550 flow cell was used to sequence each immunoSEQ 96-well plate. As for the authors' bioinformatics: Because the immunoSEQ output included only junctional sequences and no quality scores, the filtering could not be the same as the filtering used for full-length reads. To assign V/J genes and CDR3, sequences were annotated using PyIR, a Python wrapper for IgBLAST v1.9, with IMGT germline references. Reads were filtered out if the reads had weak V/J assignments (E-value above 1e-6), no CDR3, stop codons, out-of-frame junctions, or ambiguous translated residues. V3J clonotypes were defined as sequences sharing an identical inferred V gene, J gene, and CDR3 amino acid sequence. Percentage overlap between repertoires was calculated by dividing the number of shared unique clonotypes by the size of the smaller repertoire. RTK rarefaction, the Chao1 estimator, and Recon v2.1 estimates of unobserved clonotypes were used to assess repertoire richness. Generation probabilities were computed with OLGA for all TCRbeta clonotypes obtained by the gDNA method from a few donors. In TCRdb, the immuneACCESS table is reduced to in-frame sequences with V and J assigned. These tables do not hold every clone; where another copy was compared, an unresolved V gene accounts for under half, and the others remain unexplained. V and J calls and clone size are as listed in that table; D and trimming were resolved from the DNA. In all, the sample holds fewer than 850,000 clones, and approximately 96% of those were seen once. Under 0.3% of the sample is taken by the ten largest.

This record comes from a study of shared clonotypes between healthy human individuals (dated by TCRdb to the early 2020s). Describing the broader study: Three men and a couple of women, aged 18 to 49 years, made up the cohort. For each donor, CD4 naive and CD4 memory were each run on three plates, CD8 naive on two plates, and CD8 memory on one plate. Blood TCR repertoires of five healthy adults were deeply sequenced to estimate repertoire size and the extent of clonotype sharing between individuals. Different laboratories and diverse techniques were used to prepare libraries and sequence TCR repertoires, to increase sequencing depth and limit assay-specific biases. Leukapheresis yielded between about 0.8 and 9.5 billion PBMCs per donor.

The study at large found these results: Based on pairwise subsampling, the degree of clonotype sharing among donors was expected to be affected by sequencing depth. Incomplete sequencing was indicated by rarefaction of sorted-subset datasets, despite the large sequencing depth. Because the study included only a small number of donors, the genetic and exposure-history diversity represented was limited. Only blood was sampled, and tissue TCR repertoires likely differ from those in blood. Higher generation probabilities were observed for clonotypes shared by all four sorted-subset donors than for non-shared clonotypes. Estimated clonotype richness was generally larger for naive than for memory subsets. About 5% of naive CD4, 3.5% of naive CD8, about 2.1% of memory CD4, and less than 0.45% of memory CD8 clonotypes were shared across several donors.

For the CD8 naive samples, CD45RO-negative cells were positively selected for CCR7, yielding a CD45RA+CCR7+ population from which TemRA cells were excluded. The donors were healthy, HIV-negative adults with no recently reported acute infections or vaccinations. Only Caucasian adults living in Nashville, Tennessee, USA were represented among the donors. Blood was collected by leukapheresis, and PBMCs were isolated by Ficoll-Histopaque density gradient centrifugation and then cryopreserved in liquid nitrogen vapor phase. Analytical flow cytometry was used to check the purity and quantity of every magnetically sorted T cell population. Each sorted fraction had its genomic DNA isolated and then quantified by UV absorbance on a Nanodrop 2000c. The receptor comes from a man aged 25-45 years in good health. Input material: naive CD8+ T cells sorted from blood. Taken with the paper, the label for cell subset or site translates to: CD45RA+CCR7+.

The DNA sequence reads TGCAGCGTTGATTGGCGGGACCCGATATTT. It translates to CSVDWRDPIF. The V and J genes are TRBV29-1 and TRBJ1-1, with TRBD1 perhaps the D gene, on 5 matching bases. From cysteine to phenylalanine, the CDR3 is 10 amino acids long. Here the CDR3 DNA is all that survives: 30 bases in frame from base 1. For CDR1 and CDR2, the germline V gene lists SQVTM and ANQGSEA.